The clone carrying this TCR beta chain was recorded at least ten times. The sample belongs to a study of molecular identifiers for immune sequencing clone quantification. Study context: Replicates involved a five-way split of RNA from roughly 21,000 or 96,000 naive CD8 cells, with sequencing of four.

Previously described methods and listed TCR primers were employed for the bulk TCR libraries. From the PCR reads, TCRdb called clonotypes with MiXCR, one entry per CDR3 protein. The sample records hundreds of thousands of distinct CDR3 sequences, 20% being singletons. Germline loops: CDR1 SEHNR, CDR2 FQNEAQ (reference sequence). The CDR3 runs to 16 residues. V gave up 1 base and J gave up 6 bases, with 18 bases separating them. This receptor was obtained from a human donor in good health. Some libraries in this study had Jurkat cell RNA spiked in. Material: naive CD8+ T cells from blood, with Jurkat cell RNA spiked in. Noted subset: FACS-sorted CD8+CD4-CCR7+CD45RA+ naive T cells. The chain couples TRBV7-9 to TRBJ1-1; D is unclear. The CDR3 sequence is CASSLGDNRVFAEAFF. DNA of the CDR3: TGTGCCAGCAGCTTAGGAGATAATAGGGTTTTCGCTGAAGCTTTCTTT.